The 20 T cell receptor beta chains listed next were all sequenced from one sample in a study of T-cell reconstitution after alpha-beta-depleted transplantation in children. TCRbeta library construction was performed incorporating unique molecular identifiers. TCRdb re-called the PCR reads through MiXCR, storing one row per CDR3 protein. The sample records about 17,000 distinct CDR3 sequences, approximately 5.3% being singletons. The sample in question was PBMCs, obtained before TCRalphabeta/CD19-depleted stem cell transplant. The receptor source for this set is a boy younger than 18 with acute lymphoblastic leukemia, due to receive a stem cell transplant.

The V call is TRBV28, the J call TRBJ2-6, with a possible D match to TRBD1 (5 bases). V lost 0 bases, J lost 4 bases, and 10 bases lay in between. The germline CDR1 and CDR2 sequences are MDHEN and SYDVKM. CDR3 length: 16 residues. The CDR3 region is CASSLWGQMGANVLTF. The CDR3 region has the DNA TGTGCCAGCAGTTTATGGGGGCAAATGGGGGCCAACGTCCTGACTTTC.

This clonotype is medium-sized (0.01 to 0.1%). This sequence joins TRBV5-1 and TRBJ2-3; D unresolved. Germline CDR1 SGHRS, CDR2 YFSETQ. This CDR3 contains 13 residues. V dropped 4 bases and J dropped 6 bases, with 12 bases sitting between them. The CDR3 bases are TGCGCCAGCAGCCTCCGGCCTCTTGATACGCAGTATTTT. It yields the protein CASSLRPLDTQYF.

This clonotype was seen many times. CDR3 sequence: CASSSPGTTQYEQYF. The CDR3 DNA is TGTGCCAGCAGCTCACCCGGGACTACCCAATACGAGCAGTACTTC. The chain employs TRBV11-2 and TRBJ2-7; TRBD2 matches at 7 bases. Losses at the gene ends were 4 bases for V and 4 bases for J; bases not matched to a gene: 10. The CDR3 runs 15 residues. Germline values: CDR1 SGHAT, CDR2 FQNNGV.

This clonotype is medium-sized (0.01 to 0.1%). The CDR3: CASSEAGQGYTDTQYF. The CDR3 DNA is TGTGCCAGCAGTGAAGCGGGACAGGGGTACACAGATACGCAGTATTTT. The chain recombines TRBV2 with TRBJ2-3; 10 positions agree with TRBD1. Looked up from germline, CDR1 is SNHLY and CDR2 is FYNNEI. V shed 0 bases and J 2 bases; nucleotides not matched to a gene: 2. This CDR3 spans 16 amino acids.

This clonotype has ten or more counts. The chain links TRBV20-1 to TRBJ2-5, with 8 bases identical to TRBD2. The germline gives CDR1 DFQATT, CDR2 SNEGSKA (reference sequence). J was trimmed by 4 bases and V by 2 bases; bases with no gene match: 6. The CDR3 loop spans 14 amino acids. The CDR3 sequence: CSARTSGRGETQYF. DNA of the CDR3: TGCAGTGCTAGAACCAGCGGGAGAGGAGAGACCCAGTACTTC.

This clonotype has at least ten counts. The rearrangement joins TRBV14 to TRBJ2-3; no reliable D call. Germline V gene sequence: CDR1 SGHDN, CDR2 FVKESK. Trimming pared 0 bases from V and 0 bases from J, leaving 10 bases between. This CDR3 is 16 amino acids long. CDR3 nucleotides: TGTGCCAGCAGCCAAGATGAAGGGCCTAGCACAGATACGCAGTATTTT. Translation: CASSQDEGPSTDTQYF.

This clonotype was detected many times. The chain links TRBV5-4 to TRBJ2-1; D is unresolved. Germline values: CDR1 SGHNT, CDR2 YYREEE (reference sequence). V was shortened by 0 bases and J by 6 bases, with 16 bases between the two germline ends. There are 16 residues in the CDR3. The DNA for the CDR3 is TGTGCCAGCAGCTTGGCCAACCTAGGATTTTCCAATGAGCAGTTCTTC. Residues: CASSLANLGFSNEQFF.

This clonotype has a count of ten or more. The CDR3 DNA reads TGTGCCAGCAGCTTGGGCAGGGGCTCGGAGGAGCAGTACTTC. Translation gives CASSLGRGSEEQYF. This chain joins TRBV5-8 and TRBJ2-7, with a possible D match to TRBD1 (6 bases). The CDR3 runs 14 residues. Germline CDR1 reads SGHTS; CDR2 reads YDEGEE. Trimming removed 0 bases from V and 7 bases from J, with 14 bases in between.

In this sample, this clonotype is medium-sized. The J gene is TRBJ2-5, the V gene TRBV4-3; no clear D gene. V was shortened by 4 bases and J by 2 bases, with 11 bases between the two germline ends. The CDR3 has 14 amino acids. Per the germline V gene, CDR1 is LGHNA and CDR2 is YSLEER. DNA of the CDR3: TGCGCCAGCAGCCCGAGCGCCTTTCAAGAGACCCAGTACTTC. Its translation: CASSPSAFQETQYF.

The sample holds many counts of this clonotype. The genes are TRBV4-1 and TRBJ1-1; D gene uncertain. The CDR3 is 13 amino acids. With 5 bases removed from V and 12 bases from J, the gap between germline ends came to 19 bases. Per germline, CDR1 MGHRA and CDR2 YSYEKL. Written as DNA, the CDR3 is TGCGCCAGCAGCGCGACGGGAGCCTCGGTCCCTTTCTTT. It yields the protein CASSATGASVPFF.

This clonotype came up many times. The chain is built from TRBV2 and TRBJ2-3; D gene unclear. V lost 3 bases, J lost 5 bases, and 3 bases lay in between. This CDR3 comprises 11 residues. Germline loops: CDR1 SNHLY, CDR2 FYNNEI. The DNA for the CDR3 is TGTGCCAGCAGTGAGGAAGATACGCAGTATTTT. Amino acid sequence: CASSEEDTQYF.

This clonotype was seen at least ten times. The chain has TRBV19 and TRBJ2-5, with 11 bases matching TRBD1. V trimming: 7 bases; J trimming: 4 bases; junction bases outside the gene matches: 8. This CDR3 has 15 amino acids. Germline-derived CDR1 and CDR2 are LNHDA and SQIVND (reference sequence). CDR3 DNA sequence: TGTGCCAGTAATGTGGCCGGGACAGGGGGAGAGACCCAGTACTTC. Amino acid sequence: CASNVAGTGGETQYF.

In its sample, this clonotype was seen many times. The V call is TRBV7-2, the J call TRBJ2-3, with 8 bases fitting TRBD2. The germline CDR1 and CDR2 sequences are SGHTA and FQGNSA. Trimming cost V 1 base and J 1 base; bases outside gene matches: 1. This CDR3 region has 15 residues. The CDR3: CASSLGLARTDTQYF. The CDR3 nucleotides are TGTGCCAGCAGCTTAGGACTAGCGCGCACAGATACGCAGTATTTT.

This clonotype was detected ten times or more. Possible read error: a much larger clone is one base away. The CDR3 DNA follows: TGCTGTGCTAGAGACCCGTTCGCGGGGTCCTACAATGAGCAGTTCTTC. It is translated as CCARDPFAGSYNEQFF. The chain carries TRBV20-1 and TRBJ2-1; D might be TRBD2 (6 bases). The CDR3 runs 16 residues. Per the germline V gene, CDR1 is DFQATT and CDR2 is SNEGSKA (reference sequence).

This clonotype was recorded many times. The chain joins TRBV19 to TRBJ2-7; 8 nucleotides line up with TRBD1. Trimming removed 5 bases from V and 2 bases from J; junction bases left unmatched: 5. The CDR3 has 14 residues. Germline lookup yields CDR1 LNHDA and CDR2 SQIVND (reference sequence). The CDR3 DNA sequence: TGTGCCAGTAGTTTCGGACAGGGTACCTACGAGCAGTACTTC. Protein product: CASSFGQGTYEQYF.

This clonotype was detected ten times or more. The rearrangement uses TRBV7-9 and TRBJ2-2; D remains ambiguous. V lost 5 bases, J lost 2 bases, and 9 bases lay in between. Germline V gene sequence: CDR1 SEHNR, CDR2 FQNEAQ (reference sequence). The CDR3 runs to 14 residues. This chain's CDR3 is CASSLGVNTGELFF. DNA for the CDR3: TGTGCCAGCAGCCTTGGGGTAAACACCGGGGAGCTGTTTTTT.

Many counts were recorded for this clonotype. The chain employs TRBV6-5 and TRBJ2-7; perhaps TRBD2 as D (6 bases). Trimming removed 8 bases from V and 0 bases from J, with 23 bases in between. Per the germline V gene, CDR1 is MNHEY and CDR2 is SVGAGI. The CDR3 is 17 amino acids. Written as DNA, the CDR3 is TGTGCCAGCCGGAGGGGCACAGTGTTGAGTAACTCCTACGAGCAGTACTTC. It translates to CASRRGTVLSNSYEQYF.

As to this clonotype: A read error may be the cause here, since a much bigger clone is one base away. The rearrangement uses TRBV7-9 and TRBJ2-7; D is unclear. The CDR3 has 12 residues. CDR1 SEHNR and CDR2 FQNEAQ come from the germline V gene (reference sequence). The CDR3 coding sequence is TGTGACAGCAGCTCAGAATCCTACGAGCAGTACTTC. This sequence encodes CDSSSESYEQYF.

This clonotype was detected ten times or more. This rearrangement joins TRBV28 to TRBJ2-3; 11 positions match TRBD2. Trimming cost V 7 bases and J 1 base; bases outside gene matches: 16. Per the germline V gene, CDR1 is MDHEN and CDR2 is SYDVKM. This CDR3 spans 19 amino acids. CDR3 region: CASKKNAFLSGRGTDTQYF. Here the CDR3 DNA reads TGTGCCAGCAAAAAAAACGCCTTCCTTAGCGGGAGGGGCACAGATACGCAGTATTTT.

Ten or more counts support this clonotype. The V and J genes are TRBV20-1 and TRBJ2-5; 11 bases map to TRBD2. The CDR3 runs 13 residues. Germline V lookup: CDR1 DFQATT, CDR2 SNEGSKA (reference sequence). Germline trimming cut 3 bases from V and 3 bases from J; bases unmatched to any gene: 0. CDR3 sequence reads: CSARTSGEETQYF. CDR3 nucleotide sequence: TGCAGTGCTAGGACTAGCGGGGAAGAGACCCAGTACTTC.